This entry lists 3 T cell receptor beta chains sequenced from one sample in a study of CD8+ T cells in alopecia areata (dated by TCRdb to the late 2010s). Receptor amplification or capture employed the immunoSEQ multiplex PCR assay. RNA was extracted from all samples and reverse transcribed into cDNA as template for TCR sequencing. TCRdb provides this immuneACCESS table in a form limited to in-frame rearrangements. Some clones are lacking; in checked studies, under half of them reflect an unresolved V gene, and why the rest are absent is not known. The sample contains roughly 60,000 clones, 35% to 55% of them found a single time. Of the sample, about a fifth is held by the ten largest clones. What the treatment or condition label conveys for this sample: oral pan-JAK inhibitor, 5-10 mg twice daily. The sample here was CD8+ T cells sorted from blood, taken at approximately week 39, from a patient treated with tofacitinib. These receptors all stem from a human donor with alopecia areata.

This clone was counted a few times. This chain connects TRBV6-5 to TRBJ2-7; D uncertain. Between the trimmed V and J ends, which lost 4 bases and 6 bases, there was a span of 16 bases. CDR3 length: 14 amino acids. Germline V gene sequence: CDR1 MNHEY, CDR2 SVGAGI. The CDR3 DNA reads as TGTGCCAGCAGTTTTGGGAATAAACCGAGCGAGCAGTACTTC. This gives the protein CASSFGNKPSEQYF.

The chain employs TRBV9 and TRBJ2-1; D ambiguous. V lost 5 bases and J lost 10, with 7 bases in between. The CDR3 has 10 amino acids. Germline V gene sequence: CDR1 SGDLS, CDR2 YYNGEE. CDR3 loop: CASSAGEQFF. CDR3 DNA: TGTGCCAGCAGTGCCGGAGAGCAGTTCTTC. The complete variable domain, with remaining parts taken from reference TRBV9 and TRBJ2-1, reads DSGVTQTPKHLITATGQRVTLRCSPRSGDLSVYWYQQSLDQGLQFLIQYYNGEERAKGNILERFSAQQFPDLHSELNLSSLELGDSALYFCASSAGEQFFGPGTRLTVL.

There are a few counts of this clone. J is TRBJ1-1 and V is TRBV29-1; D gene unclear. V was cut by 4 bases and J by 0 bases, with 9 bases left in between. CDR1 is SQVTM and CDR2 is ANQGSEA in the germline V gene. This CDR3 spans 13 amino acids. The CDR3 nucleotides are TGCAGCGTTGTGCCAGAGCTGAACACTGAAGCTTTCTTT. It is translated as CSVVPELNTEAFF.